This T cell receptor beta chain was observed in a study of T-cell memory formation after mild COVID-19. General study results and limits: Memory cells collected pre-infection included some clones that later responded, suggesting cross-reactive memory joined.

Each CDR3 protein gets one entry after TCRdb re-called the 5' RACE reads with MiXCR. This repertoire shows 250,000 to 300,000 distinct CDR3 sequences, 15% to 20% found once; its top ten account for 22%. As regards this clonotype: As yet, its antigen is unknown.

The CDR3 consists of 14 residues. J gave up 4 bases and V 5 bases, and 3 bases lay outside the gene matches. Germline CDR1 and CDR2: DFQATT and SNEGSKA (reference sequence). Sample: PBMCs or a T cell subset sorted from them (not recorded which). This chain joins TRBV20-1 and TRBJ2-3; 13 bases align to TRBD2. This clonotype was obtained from a man younger than 35 who had mild COVID-19 (a few samples of this study predate the infection). Cell type and time point are not known. Written as DNA, the CDR3 is TGCAGTGCTCCACTAGCGGGGGGGGCAGATACGCAGTATTTT. This translates into CSAPLAGGADTQYF.